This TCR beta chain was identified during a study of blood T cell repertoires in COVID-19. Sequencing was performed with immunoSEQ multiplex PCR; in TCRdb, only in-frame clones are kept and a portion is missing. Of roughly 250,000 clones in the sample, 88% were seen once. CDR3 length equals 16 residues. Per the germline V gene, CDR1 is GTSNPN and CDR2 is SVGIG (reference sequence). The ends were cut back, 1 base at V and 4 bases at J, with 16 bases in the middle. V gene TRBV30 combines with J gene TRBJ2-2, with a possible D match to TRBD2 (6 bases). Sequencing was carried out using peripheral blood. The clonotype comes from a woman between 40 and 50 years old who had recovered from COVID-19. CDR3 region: CAWSALLAGGTGELFF. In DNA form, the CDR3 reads TGTGCCTGGAGTGCCCTACTAGCAGGAGGCACCGGGGAGCTGTTTTTT. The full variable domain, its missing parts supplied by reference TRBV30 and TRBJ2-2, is SQTIHQWPATLVQPVGSPLSLECTVEGTSNPNLYWYRQAAGRGLQLLFYSVGIGQISSEVPQNLSASRPQDRQFILSSKKLLLSDSGFYLCAWSALLAGGTGELFFGEGSRLTVL.